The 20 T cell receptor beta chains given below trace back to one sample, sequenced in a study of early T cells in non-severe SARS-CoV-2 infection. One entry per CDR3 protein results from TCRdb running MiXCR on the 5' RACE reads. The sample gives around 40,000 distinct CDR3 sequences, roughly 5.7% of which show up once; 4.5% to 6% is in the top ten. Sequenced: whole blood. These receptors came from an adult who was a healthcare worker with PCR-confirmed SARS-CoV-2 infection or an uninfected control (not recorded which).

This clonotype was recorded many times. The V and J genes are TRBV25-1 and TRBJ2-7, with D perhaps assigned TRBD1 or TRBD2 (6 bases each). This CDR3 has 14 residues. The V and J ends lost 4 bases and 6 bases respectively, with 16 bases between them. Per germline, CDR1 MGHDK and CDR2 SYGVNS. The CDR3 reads CASSVNRVGGEQYF. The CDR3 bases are TGTGCCAGCAGTGTTAACAGGGTGGGGGGCGAGCAGTACTTC.

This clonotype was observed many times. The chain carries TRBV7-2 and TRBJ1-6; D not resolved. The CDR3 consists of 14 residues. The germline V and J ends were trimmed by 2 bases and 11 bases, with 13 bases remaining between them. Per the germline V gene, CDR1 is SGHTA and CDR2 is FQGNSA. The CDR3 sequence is CASSLTPTEPPLHF. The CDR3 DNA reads TGTGCCAGCAGCTTAACCCCTACAGAGCCACCCCTCCACTTT.

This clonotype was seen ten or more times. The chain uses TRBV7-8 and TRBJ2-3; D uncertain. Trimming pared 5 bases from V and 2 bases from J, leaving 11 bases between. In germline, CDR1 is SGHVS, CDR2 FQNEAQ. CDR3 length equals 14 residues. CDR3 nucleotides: TGTGCCAGCAGCCGGATTATCAACACAGATACGCAGTATTTT. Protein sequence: CASSRIINTDTQYF.

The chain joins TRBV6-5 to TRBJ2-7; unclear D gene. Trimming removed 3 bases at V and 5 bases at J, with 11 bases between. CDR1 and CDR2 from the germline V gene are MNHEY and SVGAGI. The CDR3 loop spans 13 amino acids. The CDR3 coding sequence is TGTGCCAGCAGTTATTGGGCCGGCAACGAGCAGTACTTC. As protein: CASSYWAGNEQYF.

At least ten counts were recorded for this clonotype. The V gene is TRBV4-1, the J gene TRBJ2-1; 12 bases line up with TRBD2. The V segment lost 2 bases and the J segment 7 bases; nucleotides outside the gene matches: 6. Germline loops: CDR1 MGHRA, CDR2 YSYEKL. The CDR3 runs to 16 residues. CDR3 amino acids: CASSQRLAGVTNEQFF. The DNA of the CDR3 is TGCGCCAGCAGCCAACGACTAGCGGGAGTTACTAATGAGCAGTTCTTC.

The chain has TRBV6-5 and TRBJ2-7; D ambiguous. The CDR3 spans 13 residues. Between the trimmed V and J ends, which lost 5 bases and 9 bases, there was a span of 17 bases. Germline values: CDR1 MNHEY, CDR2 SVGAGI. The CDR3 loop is CASSGQPTVVQYF. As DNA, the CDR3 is TGTGCCAGCAGTGGCCAGCCCACGGTCGTGCAGTACTTC.

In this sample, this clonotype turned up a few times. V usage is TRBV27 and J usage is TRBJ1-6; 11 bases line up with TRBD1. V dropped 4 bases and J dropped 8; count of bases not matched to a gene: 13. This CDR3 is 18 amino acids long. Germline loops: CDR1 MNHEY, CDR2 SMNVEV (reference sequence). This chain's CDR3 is CASSSGQGATIFDSPLHF. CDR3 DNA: TGTGCCAGCAGTTCCGGACAGGGGGCTACGATATTTGATTCACCCCTCCACTTT.

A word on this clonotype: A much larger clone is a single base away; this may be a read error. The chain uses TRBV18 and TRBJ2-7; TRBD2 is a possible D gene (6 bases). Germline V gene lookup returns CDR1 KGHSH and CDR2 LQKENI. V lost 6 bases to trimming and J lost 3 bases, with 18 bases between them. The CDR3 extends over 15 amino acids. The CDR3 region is CASSPYPRGYYEQYF. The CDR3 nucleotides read TGTGCCAGCTCCCCTTACCCCCGGGGGTACTACGAGCAGTACTTC.

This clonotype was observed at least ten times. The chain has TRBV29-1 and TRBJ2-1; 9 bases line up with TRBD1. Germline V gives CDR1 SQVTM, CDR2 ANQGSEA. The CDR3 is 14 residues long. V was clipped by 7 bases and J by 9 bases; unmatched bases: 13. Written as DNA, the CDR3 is TGCAGCGCCCGGCAACTTGGACAGGGGTCTGAGCAGTTCTTC. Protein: CSARQLGQGSEQFF.

In nucleotides, the CDR3 is TGCAGTGCTAGTGGGGGGAACTCTGGGGCCAACGTCCTGACTTTC. Its translation: CSASGGNSGANVLTF. V and J are TRBV20-1 and TRBJ2-6, with D possibly being TRBD2 (6 bases). This CDR3 region has 15 residues. V lost 3 bases and J 0 bases, leaving 9 bases between the germline ends. Germline CDR1 and CDR2: DFQATT and SNEGSKA (reference sequence).

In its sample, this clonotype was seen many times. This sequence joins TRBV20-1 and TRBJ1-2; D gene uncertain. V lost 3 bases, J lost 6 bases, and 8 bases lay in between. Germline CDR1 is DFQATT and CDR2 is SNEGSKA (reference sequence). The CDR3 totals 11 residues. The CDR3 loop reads CSARFGDGYTF. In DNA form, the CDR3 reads TGCAGTGCTAGGTTCGGGGATGGCTACACCTTC.

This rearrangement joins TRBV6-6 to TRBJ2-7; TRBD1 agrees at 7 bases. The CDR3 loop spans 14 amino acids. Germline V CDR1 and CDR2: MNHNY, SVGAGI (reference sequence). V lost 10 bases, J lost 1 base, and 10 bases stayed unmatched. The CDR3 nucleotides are TGTGCCACCGAACGTATGACAGGGTCCTACGAGCAGTACTTC. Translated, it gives CATERMTGSYEQYF.

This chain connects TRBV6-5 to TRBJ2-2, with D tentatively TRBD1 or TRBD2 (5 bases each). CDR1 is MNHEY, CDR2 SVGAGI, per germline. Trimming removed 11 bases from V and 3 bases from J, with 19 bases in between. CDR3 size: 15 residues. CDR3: CASQKGDRDTGELFF. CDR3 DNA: TGTGCCTCTCAAAAGGGAGACAGAGACACCGGGGAGCTGTTTTTT.

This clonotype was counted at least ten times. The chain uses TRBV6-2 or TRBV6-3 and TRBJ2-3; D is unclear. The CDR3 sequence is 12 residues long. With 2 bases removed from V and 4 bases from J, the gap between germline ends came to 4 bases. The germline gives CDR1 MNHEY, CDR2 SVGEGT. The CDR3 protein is CASSYGPDTQYF. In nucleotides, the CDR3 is TGTGCCAGCAGTTACGGGCCAGATACGCAGTATTTT.

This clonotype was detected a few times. DNA of the CDR3: TGTGCCAGCAGCTTATCAGGCGACAATGAGCAGTTCTTC. Encoded protein: CASSLSGDNEQFF. This chain joins TRBV11-1 and TRBJ2-1; D remains unclear. The CDR3 is made up of 13 amino acids. The germline V gene encodes CDR1 SGHAT and CDR2 FQDESV (reference sequence). V dropped 2 bases and J dropped 5 bases, with 7 bases sitting between them.

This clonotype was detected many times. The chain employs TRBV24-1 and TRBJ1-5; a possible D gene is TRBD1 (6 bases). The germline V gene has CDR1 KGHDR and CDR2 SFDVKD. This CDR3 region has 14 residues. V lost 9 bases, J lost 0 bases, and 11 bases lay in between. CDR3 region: CATGDTNSNQPQHF. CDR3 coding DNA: TGTGCCACCGGGGACACAAATAGCAATCAGCCCCAGCATTTT.

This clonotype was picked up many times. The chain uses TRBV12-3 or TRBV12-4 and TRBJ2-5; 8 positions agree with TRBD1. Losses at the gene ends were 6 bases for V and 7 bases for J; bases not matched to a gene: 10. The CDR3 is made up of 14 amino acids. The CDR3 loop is CASRRTGLTGTQYF. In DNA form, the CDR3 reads TGTGCCAGCAGGCGGACAGGGCTAACTGGGACCCAGTACTTC.

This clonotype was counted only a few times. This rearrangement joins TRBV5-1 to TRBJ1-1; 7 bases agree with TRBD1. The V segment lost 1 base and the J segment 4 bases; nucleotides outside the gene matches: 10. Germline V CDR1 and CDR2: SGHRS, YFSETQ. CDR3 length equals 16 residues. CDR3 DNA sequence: TGCGCCAGCAGCTTGAAAGGGACAGAGGAAGGCACTGAAGCTTTCTTT. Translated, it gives CASSLKGTEEGTEAFF.

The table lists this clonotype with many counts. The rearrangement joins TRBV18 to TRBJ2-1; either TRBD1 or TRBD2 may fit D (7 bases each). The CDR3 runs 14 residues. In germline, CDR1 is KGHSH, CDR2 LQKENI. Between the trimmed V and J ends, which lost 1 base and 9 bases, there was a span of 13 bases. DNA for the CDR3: TGTGCCAGCTCACCACTCCAGGGGGGGGGTGAGCAGTTCTTC. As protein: CASSPLQGGGEQFF.

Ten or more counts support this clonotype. CDR3 nucleotide sequence: TGTGCCAGCAGCCGTGACAGGGGGCGTCGGTTGGAGACCCAGTACTTC. Residues: CASSRDRGRRLETQYF. The chain has TRBV5-6 and TRBJ2-5; TRBD1 agrees at 10 bases. CDR3 length equals 16 residues. Germline CDR1 and CDR2: SGHDT and YYEEEE. Trimming at V came to 4 bases and at J to 5 bases, leaving 11 bases not matched to a gene.